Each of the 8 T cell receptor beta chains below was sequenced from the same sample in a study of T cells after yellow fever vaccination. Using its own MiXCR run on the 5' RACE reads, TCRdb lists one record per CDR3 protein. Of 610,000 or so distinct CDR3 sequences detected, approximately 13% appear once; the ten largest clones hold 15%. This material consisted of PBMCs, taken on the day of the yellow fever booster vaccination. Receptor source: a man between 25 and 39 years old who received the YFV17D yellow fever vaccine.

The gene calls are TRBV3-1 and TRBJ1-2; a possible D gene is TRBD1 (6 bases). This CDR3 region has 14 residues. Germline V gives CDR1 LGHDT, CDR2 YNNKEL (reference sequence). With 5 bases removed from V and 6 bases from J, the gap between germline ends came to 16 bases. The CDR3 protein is CASSYREPGNGYTF. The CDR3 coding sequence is TGTGCCAGCAGCTACAGGGAGCCTGGGAATGGCTACACCTTC.

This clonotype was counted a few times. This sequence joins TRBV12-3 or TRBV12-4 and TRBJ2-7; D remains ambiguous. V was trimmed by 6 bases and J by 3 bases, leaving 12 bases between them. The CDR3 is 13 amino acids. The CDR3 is CASSRTLGYEQYF. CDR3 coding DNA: TGTGCCAGCAGCCGAACGCTTGGCTACGAGCAGTACTTC.

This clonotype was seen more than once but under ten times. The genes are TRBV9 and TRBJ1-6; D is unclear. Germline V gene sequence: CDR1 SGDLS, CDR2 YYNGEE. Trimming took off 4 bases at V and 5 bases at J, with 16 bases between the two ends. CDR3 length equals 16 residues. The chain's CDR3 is CASSPSPGGNNSPLHF. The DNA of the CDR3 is TGTGCCAGCAGCCCGAGCCCGGGCGGGAATAATTCACCCCTCCACTTT. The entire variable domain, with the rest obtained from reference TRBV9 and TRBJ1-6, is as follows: DSGVTQTPKHLITATGQRVTLRCSPRSGDLSVYWYQQSLDQGLQFLIQYYNGEERAKGNILERFSAQQFPDLHSELNLSSLELGDSALYFCASSPSPGGNNSPLHFGNGTRLTVT.

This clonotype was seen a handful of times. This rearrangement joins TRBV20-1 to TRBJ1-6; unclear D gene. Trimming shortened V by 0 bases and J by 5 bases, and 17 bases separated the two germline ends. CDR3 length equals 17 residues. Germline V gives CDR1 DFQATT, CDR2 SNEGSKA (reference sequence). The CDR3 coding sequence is TGCAGTGCTAGAGATCTCCGCCGGGAGAGGAATAATTCACCCCTCCACTTT. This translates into CSARDLRRERNNSPLHF.

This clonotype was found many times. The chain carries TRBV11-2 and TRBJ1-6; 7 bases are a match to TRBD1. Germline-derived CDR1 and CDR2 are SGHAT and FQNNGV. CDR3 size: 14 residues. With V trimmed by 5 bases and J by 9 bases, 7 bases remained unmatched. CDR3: CASSLGAGGSPLHF. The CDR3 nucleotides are TGTGCCAGCAGCCTCGGGGCAGGGGGTTCACCCCTCCACTTT.

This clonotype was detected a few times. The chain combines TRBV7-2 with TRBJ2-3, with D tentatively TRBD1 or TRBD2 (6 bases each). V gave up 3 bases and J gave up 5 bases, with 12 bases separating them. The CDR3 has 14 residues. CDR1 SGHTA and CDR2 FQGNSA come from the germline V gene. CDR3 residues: CASSFNGGGDTQYF. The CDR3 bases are TGTGCCAGCAGCTTTAACGGGGGCGGAGATACGCAGTATTTT.

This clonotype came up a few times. The CDR3 loop is CTFRGTEAFF. In DNA form, the CDR3 reads TGCACCTTCCGGGGTACTGAAGCTTTCTTT. The V gene is TRBV20-1, the J gene TRBJ1-1; D remains ambiguous. The CDR3 sequence is 10 residues long. Germline values: CDR1 DFQATT, CDR2 SNEGSKA (reference sequence).

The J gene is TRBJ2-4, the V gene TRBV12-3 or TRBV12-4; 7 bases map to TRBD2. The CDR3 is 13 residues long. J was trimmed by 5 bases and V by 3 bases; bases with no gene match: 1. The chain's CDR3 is CASSFAGENIQYF. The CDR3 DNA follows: TGTGCCAGCAGTTTTGCGGGGGAAAACATTCAGTACTTC.